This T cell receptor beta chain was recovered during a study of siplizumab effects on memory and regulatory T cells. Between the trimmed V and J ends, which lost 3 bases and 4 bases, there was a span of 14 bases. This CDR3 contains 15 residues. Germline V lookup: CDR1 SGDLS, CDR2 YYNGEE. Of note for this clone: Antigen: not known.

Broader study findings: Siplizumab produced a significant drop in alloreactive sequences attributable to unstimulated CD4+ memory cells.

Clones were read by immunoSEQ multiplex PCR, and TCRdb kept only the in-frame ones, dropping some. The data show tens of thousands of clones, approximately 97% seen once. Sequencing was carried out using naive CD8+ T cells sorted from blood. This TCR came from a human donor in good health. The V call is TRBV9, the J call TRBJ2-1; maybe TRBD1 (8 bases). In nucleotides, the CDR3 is TGTGCCAGCAGCGGACGGGGGGACAGGTACAATGAGCAGTTCTTC. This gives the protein CASSGRGDRYNEQFF.